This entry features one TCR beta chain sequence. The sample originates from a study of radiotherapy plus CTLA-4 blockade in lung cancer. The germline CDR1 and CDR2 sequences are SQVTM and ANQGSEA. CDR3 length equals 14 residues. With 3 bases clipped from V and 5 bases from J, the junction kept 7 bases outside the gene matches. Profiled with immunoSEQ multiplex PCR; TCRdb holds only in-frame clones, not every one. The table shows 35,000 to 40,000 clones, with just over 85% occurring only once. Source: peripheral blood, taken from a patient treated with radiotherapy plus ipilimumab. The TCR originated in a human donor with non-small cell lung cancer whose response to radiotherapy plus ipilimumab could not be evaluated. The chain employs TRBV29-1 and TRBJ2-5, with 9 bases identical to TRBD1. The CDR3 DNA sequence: TGCAGCGTTGATAAGGGACAGGGAATGGAGACCCAGTACTTC. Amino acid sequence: CSVDKGQGMETQYF.